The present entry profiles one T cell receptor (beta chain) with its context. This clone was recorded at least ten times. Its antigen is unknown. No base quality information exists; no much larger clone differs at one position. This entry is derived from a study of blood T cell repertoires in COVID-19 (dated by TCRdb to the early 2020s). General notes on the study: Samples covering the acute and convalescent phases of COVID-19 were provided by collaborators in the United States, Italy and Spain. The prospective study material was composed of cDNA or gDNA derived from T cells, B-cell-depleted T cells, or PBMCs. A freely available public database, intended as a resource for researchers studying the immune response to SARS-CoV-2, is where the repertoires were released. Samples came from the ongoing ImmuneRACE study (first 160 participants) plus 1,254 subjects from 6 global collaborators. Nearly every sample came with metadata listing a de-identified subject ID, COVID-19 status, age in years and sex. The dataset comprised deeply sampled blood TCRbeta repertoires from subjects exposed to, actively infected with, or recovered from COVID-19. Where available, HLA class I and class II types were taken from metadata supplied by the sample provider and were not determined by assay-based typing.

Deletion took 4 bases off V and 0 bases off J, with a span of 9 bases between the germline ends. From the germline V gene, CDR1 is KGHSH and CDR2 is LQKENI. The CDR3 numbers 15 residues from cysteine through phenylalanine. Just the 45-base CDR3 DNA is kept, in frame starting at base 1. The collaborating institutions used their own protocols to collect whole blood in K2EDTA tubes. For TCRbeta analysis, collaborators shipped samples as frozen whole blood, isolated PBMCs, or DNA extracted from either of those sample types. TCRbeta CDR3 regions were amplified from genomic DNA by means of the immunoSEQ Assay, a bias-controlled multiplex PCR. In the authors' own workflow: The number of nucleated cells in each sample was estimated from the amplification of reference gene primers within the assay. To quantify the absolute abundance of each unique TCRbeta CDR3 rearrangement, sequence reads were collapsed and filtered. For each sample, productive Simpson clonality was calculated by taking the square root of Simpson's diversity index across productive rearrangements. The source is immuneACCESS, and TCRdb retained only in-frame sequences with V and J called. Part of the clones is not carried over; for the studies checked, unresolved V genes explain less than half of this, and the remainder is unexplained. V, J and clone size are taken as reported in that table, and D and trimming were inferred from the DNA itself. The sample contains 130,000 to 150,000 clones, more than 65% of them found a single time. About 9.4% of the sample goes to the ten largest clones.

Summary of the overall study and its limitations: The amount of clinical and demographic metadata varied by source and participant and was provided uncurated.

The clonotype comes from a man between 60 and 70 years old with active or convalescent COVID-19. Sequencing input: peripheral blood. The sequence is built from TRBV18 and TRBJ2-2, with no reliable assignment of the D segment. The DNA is TGTGCCAGCTCACGCGACTCTACGAACACCGGGGAGCTGTTTTTT. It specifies CASSRDSTNTGELFF.